The 5 T cell receptor beta chains below were found in one sample sequenced in a study of identical twins (dated by TCRdb to about 2016). The receptor library was made with 5' RACE. Instrument on record: Illumina HiSeq 2000. The public reads were quality trimmed at Q25 with fastp and then assembled into clones with MiXCR by TCRdb, keeping productive beta chains. A single entry per CDR3 protein holds the most common genes and DNA from its merged rows. The sample profile shows about 890,000 distinct CDR3 sequences; approximately 13% of them were found once. The ten largest clones take up around 1.5% of the sample. These data are also associated with another study on yellow fever vaccine responses in identical twins.

Sequencing input: PBMCs. These TCRs come from a woman between 18 and 30 years old in good health.

This clonotype showed up many times. The chain links TRBV10-2 to TRBJ2-1; possible D gene TRBD2, 6 bases. The CDR3 sequence is 16 residues long. Trimming left V 6 bases short and J 3 bases short, with 18 bases between. Germline V gene data show CDR1 as WSHSY and CDR2 as SAAADI. The CDR3 region is CASRVRLDADYNEQFF. In DNA, the CDR3 is TGCGCCAGCAGGGTCAGACTAGACGCGGACTACAATGAGCAGTTCTTC.

This chain's CDR3 is CARGTTGGGQPQHF. Here the CDR3 DNA reads TGTGCCAGAGGGACAACAGGGGGCGGTCAGCCCCAGCATTTT. V and J are TRBV6-4 and TRBJ1-5; 9 bases fit TRBD1. The ends lost 9 bases at V and 6 bases at J; junction bases unmatched: 9. Germline V lookup: CDR1 MRHNA, CDR2 SNTAGT. The CDR3 contains 14 residues.

This clonotype was seen a few times. The V gene is TRBV20-1, the J gene TRBJ2-1, with D possibly TRBD2 on 6 matching bases. Looked up from germline, CDR1 is DFQATT and CDR2 is SNEGSKA (reference sequence). The CDR3 has 16 residues. The germline V and J ends were trimmed by 0 bases and 6 bases, with 18 bases remaining between them. The CDR3 nucleotides read TGCAGTGCTAGAGATCAAGCCCGGGGAGGTATCAATGAGCAGTTCTTC. Translating it yields CSARDQARGGINEQFF.

This clonotype has just a few counts. This chain joins TRBV7-8 and TRBJ2-3; D is unclear. Trimming took off 1 base at V and 0 bases at J, with 17 bases between the two ends. The CDR3 sequence is 18 residues long. The germline V gene has CDR1 SGHVS and CDR2 FQNEAQ. CDR3 nucleotides: TGTGCCAGCAGCTTAGTGGGATATCAGGCGGCCAGCACAGATACGCAGTATTTT. Protein sequence: CASSLVGYQAASTDTQYF.

J is TRBJ2-1 and V is TRBV7-9, with 10 bases identical to TRBD2. V was clipped by 2 bases and J by 8 bases; unmatched bases: 9. Germline-derived CDR1 and CDR2 are SEHNR and FQNEAQ (reference sequence). CDR3 size: 16 residues. The CDR3 protein is CASSLFEREGYDEQFF. CDR3 in DNA: TGTGCCAGCAGCTTATTCGAGCGGGAGGGTTACGATGAGCAGTTCTTC.